This TCR beta chain was captured by sequencing in a study of T-cell memory formation after mild COVID-19. Study background: Each donor largely had its own TCR clusters.

Turning to this clonotype: What it binds is not known.

General study results and limits: The appearance of some responding clones in pre-infection memory suggested that cross-reactive memory joined. Researchers report contracting CD4+ clones mostly in CM and EM, with CD8+ clones in EMRA.

TCRdb processed the 5' RACE reads anew with MiXCR; each CDR3 protein has one entry. The table lists roughly 410,000 distinct CDR3 sequences, 20% to 25% of them singletons. Germline V lookup: CDR1 SGHNT, CDR2 YYREEE (reference sequence). CDR3 size: 15 residues. Between the trimmed V and J ends, which lost 2 bases and 1 base, there was a span of 9 bases. Input material: PBMCs or a T cell subset sorted from them (not recorded which). The chain links TRBV5-4 to TRBJ2-2; D unclear. This clonotype originated in an adult woman who had mild COVID-19 (a few samples of this study predate the infection). Cell type and time point are not known. The CDR3 DNA is TGTGCCAGCAGCTTCGGATGGGGGAACACCGGGGAGCTGTTTTTT. Its protein is CASSFGWGNTGELFF. Combining the CDR3 with reference TRBV5-4 and TRBJ2-2 gives the whole variable domain ETGVTQSPTHLIKTRGQQVTLRCSSQSGHNTVSWYQQALGQGPQFIFQYYREEENGRGNFPPRFSGLQFPNYSSELNVNALELDDSALYLCASSFGWGNTGELFFGEGSRLTVL.